The T cell receptor (beta chain) under discussion was sequenced for a study of T cell responses to AZD1222 COVID-19 vaccine. Sequencing used immunoSEQ multiplex PCR; TCRdb keeps in-frame clones, though not all of them. The sample holds about 150,000 clones, approximately 90% seen once. Germline CDR1 and CDR2: LGHDT and YNNKEL (reference sequence). Trimming left V 0 bases short and J 5 bases short, with 7 bases between. This CDR3 is 13 amino acids long. The sequence came from an adult who received the AZD1222 COVID-19 vaccine. Material: peripheral blood, obtained 28 days after the second AZD1222 dose. The rearrangement joins TRBV3-1 (or the pseudogene TRBV3-2) to TRBJ1-1; D call uncertain. The CDR3, as DNA: TGTGCCAGCAGCCAAGAACGAAGAACTGAAGCTTTCTTT. Protein product: CASSQERRTEAFF.